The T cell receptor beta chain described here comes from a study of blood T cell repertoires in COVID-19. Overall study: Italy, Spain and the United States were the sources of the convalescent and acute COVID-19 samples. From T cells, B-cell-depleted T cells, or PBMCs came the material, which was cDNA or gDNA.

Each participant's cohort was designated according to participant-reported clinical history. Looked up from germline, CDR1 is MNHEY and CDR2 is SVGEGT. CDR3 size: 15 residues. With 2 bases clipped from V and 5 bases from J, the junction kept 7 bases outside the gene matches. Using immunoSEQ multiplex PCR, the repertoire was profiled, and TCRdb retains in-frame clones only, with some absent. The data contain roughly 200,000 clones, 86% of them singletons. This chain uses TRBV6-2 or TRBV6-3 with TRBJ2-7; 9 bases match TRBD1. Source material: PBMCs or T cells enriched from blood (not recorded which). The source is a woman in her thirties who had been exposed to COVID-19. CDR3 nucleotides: TGTGCCAGCAGTTACATGGACAGGGGTGGCGACGAGCAGTACTTC. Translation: CASSYMDRGGDEQYF.